A selection of T cell receptor beta chains follows, all from one sample in a study of T cell responses to AZD1222 COVID-19 vaccine. Here immunoSEQ multiplex PCR was the method, and the copy in TCRdb shows in-frame clones only, minus some. The repertoire holds fewer than 200,000 clones, with roughly 89% as singletons. This specimen consisted of peripheral blood, obtained on day 0 of AZD1222 vaccination. These receptors were obtained from an adult in good health. Both conserved end residues are part of each CDR3. A D gene is named only where the DNA matches it firmly. Clone size is not always given. Where it is, it says once, few, many or a class for expanded clones.

D	V	J	size	CDR3	DNA
-	TRBV6-5	TRBJ2-3	-	CASSSSTDTQYF	TGTGCCAGCAGTTCCTCCACAGATACGCAGTATTTT
-	TRBV19	TRBJ1-1	-	CASSQNDRLVASNTEAFF	TGTGCCAGTAGTCAAAACGACAGGCTTGTTGCATCCAACACTGAAGCTTTCTTT
-	TRBV11-3	TRBJ2-2	-	CASSPDRFANTGELFF	TGTGCCAGCAGCCCCGACCGATTCGCGAACACCGGGGAGCTGTTTTTT
-	TRBV3-1/TRBV3-2	TRBJ1-1	-	CASSQEGARNTEAFF	TGTGCCAGCAGCCAAGAGGGGGCCAGGAACACTGAAGCTTTCTTT
TRBD1	TRBV4-3	TRBJ2-7	-	CASSQETGVEQYF	TGCGCCAGCAGCCAAGAAACAGGGGTTGAGCAGTACTTC
TRBD1	TRBV5-5	TRBJ1-6	-	CASSPQAQGASFSYNSPLHF	TGTGCCAGCAGCCCCCAGGCTCAGGGGGCTTCCTTCTCCTATAATTCACCCCTCCACTTT
TRBD1	TRBV7-8	TRBJ1-4	-	CASSRDRGEKLFF	TGTGCCAGCAGCCGGGACAGGGGTGAAAAACTGTTTTTT
TRBD1	TRBV28	TRBJ1-2	once	CASSSMSQGLGGYTF	TGTGCCAGCAGTTCCATGTCACAGGGGCTGGGTGGCTACACCTTC
TRBD2	TRBV27	TRBJ2-1	-	CASSFSGGLEFF	TGTGCCAGCAGTTTTAGCGGGGGGCTGGAGTTCTTC
TRBD1	TRBV7-9	TRBJ2-5	-	CASSPGQVIWETQYF	TGTGCCAGCAGCCCGGGACAGGTGATTTGGGAGACCCAGTACTTC
TRBD1	TRBV5-1	TRBJ1-3	-	CASSLALAGGAGNTIYF	TGCGCCAGCAGCTTGGCCCTGGCAGGGGGCGCTGGAAACACCATATATTTT
-	TRBV6-5	TRBJ1-5	-	CASSYAPFNSNQPQHF	TGTGCCAGCAGTTACGCCCCCTTTAATAGCAATCAGCCCCAGCATTTT
TRBD2	TRBV2	TRBJ2-5	-	CASSSLAGRSNRETQYF	TGTGCCAGCAGTTCACTAGCGGGGAGATCGAATCGGGAGACCCAGTACTTC
TRBD1	TRBV9	TRBJ1-5	-	CASSAGGSNQPQHF	TGTGCCAGCAGCGCAGGGGGTAGCAATCAGCCCCAGCATTTT
-	TRBV29-1	TRBJ2-7	-	CSVAGGTRDPYEQYF	TGCAGCGTTGCTGGCGGGACAAGGGACCCCTACGAGCAGTACTTC
-	TRBV19	TRBJ2-1	-	CASSILRTGGYNEQFF	TGTGCCAGTAGTATCCTCAGGACCGGGGGCTACAATGAGCAGTTCTTC
-	TRBV11-2	TRBJ2-5	-	CASSATVTQYF	TGTGCCAGCAGCGCAACGGTTACCCAGTACTTC
TRBD1	TRBV27	TRBJ1-2	-	CASSFNRGPGGYTF	TGTGCCAGCAGTTTTAACAGGGGCCCTGGTGGCTACACCTTC
-	TRBV9	TRBJ2-1	-	CASSVTFGYNEQFF	TGTGCCAGCAGCGTAACTTTCGGCTACAATGAGCAGTTCTTC
TRBD2	TRBV6-4	TRBJ2-1	-	CASRRTSGPHNEQFF	TGTGCCAGCCGGCGGACTAGCGGTCCACACAATGAGCAGTTCTTC
-	TRBV6-5	TRBJ1-1	-	CASSIRFGGGTEAFF	TGTGCCAGCAGCATTAGGTTTGGAGGCGGCACTGAAGCTTTCTTT
-	TRBV10-3	TRBJ2-2	-	CAISESGGGNTGELFF	TGTGCCATCAGTGAGTCCGGAGGGGGTAACACCGGGGAGCTGTTTTTT
TRBD2	TRBV4-2	TRBJ2-5	-	CASSQAAFSGGEETQYF	TGTGCCAGCAGCCAAGCGGCGTTTAGCGGGGGGGAAGAGACCCAGTACTTC
-	TRBV6-5	TRBJ1-5	once	CASTDGVRPQHF	TGTGCCAGCACCGACGGAGTCCGGCCCCAGCATTTT
-	TRBV28	TRBJ2-1	once	CASSLGGNEQFF	TGTGCCAGCAGTTTAGGGGGTAATGAGCAGTTCTTC
TRBD2	TRBV7-8	TRBJ2-3	once	CASSSGLADTDTQYF	TGTGCCAGCAGCTCGGGACTAGCGGACACAGATACGCAGTATTTT
-	TRBV4-1	TRBJ2-1	-	CASSQDPQGSYNEQFF	TGCGCCAGCAGCCAAGACCCCCAAGGCTCCTACAATGAGCAGTTCTTC
TRBD1	TRBV2	TRBJ2-2	-	CASSQQGAGTTGELFF	TGTGCCAGCAGCCAACAGGGGGCGGGAACGACCGGGGAGCTGTTTTTT
-	TRBV9	TRBJ2-3	-	CASSGPWATQYF	TGTGCCAGCAGCGGCCCCTGGGCTACGCAGTATTTT
-	TRBV11-3	TRBJ2-7	-	CASSLDNAYEQYF	TGTGCCAGCAGCTTAGATAACGCCTACGAGCAGTACTTC
-	TRBV19	TRBJ1-5	-	CASNEGGAVSNQPQHF	TGTGCCAGTAACGAGGGCGGGGCGGTTAGCAATCAGCCCCAGCATTTT
-	TRBV10-1	TRBJ2-1	-	CASSESIVGTRGFQFF	TGCGCCAGCAGTGAGTCGATTGTAGGAACCCGTGGGTTCCAGTTCTTC
-	TRBV12-3/TRBV12-4	TRBJ1-2	-	CASSLVQGAGYTF	TGTGCCAGCAGTTTAGTACAGGGTGCTGGCTACACCTTC
-	TRBV7-9	TRBJ1-5	-	CASSAPGSNQPQHF	TGTGCCAGCAGTGCCCCGGGGAGCAATCAGCCCCAGCATTTT
TRBD1	TRBV5-1	TRBJ2-1	-	CASSLGGGAYNEQFF	TGCGCCAGCAGCTTGGGAGGGGGCGCCTACAATGAGCAGTTCTTC
-	TRBV3-1/TRBV3-2	TRBJ1-5	-	CASSHGGSNQPQHF	TGTGCCAGCAGCCACGGAGGTAGCAATCAGCCCCAGCATTTT
-	TRBV30	TRBJ1-6	-	CAWSVVGGSPLHF	TGTGCCTGGAGTGTAGTAGGAGGGTCACCCCTCCACTTT
-	TRBV7-6	TRBJ1-1	-	CASSPRDGLNTEAFF	TGTGCCAGCAGCCCCCGGGACGGTCTGAACACTGAAGCTTTCTTT
-	TRBV6-5	TRBJ1-4	-	CASSPRGGANEKLFF	TGTGCCAGCAGTCCCCGGGGGGGAGCTAATGAAAAACTGTTTTTT
TRBD2	TRBV9	TRBJ2-5	-	CASSPRGVQETQYF	TGTGCCAGCAGCCCTCGGGGGGTCCAAGAGACCCAGTACTTC
TRBD2	TRBV28	TRBJ2-5	-	CASSSVTSGLRSQETQYF	TGTGCCAGCAGTTCCGTGACTAGCGGGTTAAGATCTCAAGAGACCCAGTACTTC
TRBD1	TRBV5-1	TRBJ2-1	-	CASRTMTGLDEQFF	TGCGCCAGCAGAACGATGACAGGGTTGGATGAGCAGTTCTTC
-	TRBV9	TRBJ2-3	-	CASSVEAGLSGDTQYF	TGTGCCAGCAGCGTAGAGGCTGGGCTATCCGGAGATACGCAGTATTTT
-	TRBV6-6	TRBJ2-5	-	CASSYQAGRETQYF	TGTGCCAGCAGTTACCAGGCAGGGCGAGAGACCCAGTACTTC
-	TRBV5-1	TRBJ2-2	once	CASGGGAPGTGELFF	TGCGCCAGCGGTGGTGGCGCCCCCGGCACCGGGGAGCTGTTTTTT
TRBD1	TRBV28	TRBJ2-7	-	CASILGQGGSYEQYF	TGTGCCAGCATACTGGGACAGGGGGGATCCTACGAGCAGTACTTC
-	TRBV21-1	TRBJ1-4	-	CANVDRVEKLFF	TGTGCCAACGTAGACAGGGTTGAAAAACTGTTTTTT
TRBD1	TRBV10-2	TRBJ2-7	-	CASRETGTGGPHPEQYF	TGCGCCAGCAGGGAGACCGGGACAGGGGGACCCCATCCCGAGCAGTACTTC
TRBD2	TRBV19	TRBJ2-3	-	CASSTGSGSGTDTQYF	TGTGCCAGTAGTACCGGCAGCGGGAGCGGCACAGATACGCAGTATTTT
TRBD2	TRBV2	TRBJ2-2	-	CASTGLAGGLNTGELFF	TGTGCCAGCACCGGACTAGCGGGGGGGTTAAACACCGGGGAGCTGTTTTTT
TRBD1	TRBV5-6	TRBJ1-3	-	CASSPTGSGNTIYF	TGTGCCAGCAGCCCGACAGGGTCCGGAAACACCATATATTTT